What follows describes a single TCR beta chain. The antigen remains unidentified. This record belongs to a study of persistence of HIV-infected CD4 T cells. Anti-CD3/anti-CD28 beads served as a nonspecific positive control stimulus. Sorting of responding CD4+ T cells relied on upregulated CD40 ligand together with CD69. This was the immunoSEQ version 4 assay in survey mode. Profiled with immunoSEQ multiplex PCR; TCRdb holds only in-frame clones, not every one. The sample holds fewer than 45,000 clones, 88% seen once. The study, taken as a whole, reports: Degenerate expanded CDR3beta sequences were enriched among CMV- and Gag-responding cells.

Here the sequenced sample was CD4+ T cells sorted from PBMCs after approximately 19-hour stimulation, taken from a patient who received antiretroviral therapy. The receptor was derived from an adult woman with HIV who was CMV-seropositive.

The chain's CDR3 is CASSLEASGGVNTGELFF. Here the CDR3 DNA reads TGTGCCAGCAGCTTGGAGGCTAGCGGGGGGGTGAACACCGGGGAGCTGTTTTTT. This rearrangement joins TRBV5-5 to TRBJ2-2, with TRBD2 matching 12 bases. This CDR3 region has 18 residues. The V and J ends lost 0 bases and 1 base, in that order; junction bases with no gene match: 4. Germline V CDR1 and CDR2: SGHKS, YYEKEE (reference sequence).